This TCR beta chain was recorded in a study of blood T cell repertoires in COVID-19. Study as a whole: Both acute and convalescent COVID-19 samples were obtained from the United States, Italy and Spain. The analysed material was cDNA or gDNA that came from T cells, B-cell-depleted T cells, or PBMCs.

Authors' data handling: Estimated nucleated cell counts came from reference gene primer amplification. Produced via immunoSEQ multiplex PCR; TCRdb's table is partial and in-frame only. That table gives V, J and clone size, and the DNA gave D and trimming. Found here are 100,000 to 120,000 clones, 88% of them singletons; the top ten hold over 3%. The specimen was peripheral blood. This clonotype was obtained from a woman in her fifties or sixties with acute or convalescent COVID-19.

DNA of the CDR3: TGTGCCAGCAGCCGGAATGGCCAGGGGGCACCCCTCCACTTT. Translation gives CASSRNGQGAPLHF. The rearrangement links TRBV4-2 to TRBJ1-6, with TRBD1 matching 7 bases. Germline loops: CDR1 LGHNA, CDR2 YNFKEQ. This CDR3 is built from 14 residues. With V trimmed by 4 bases and J by 11 bases, 8 bases remained unmatched.